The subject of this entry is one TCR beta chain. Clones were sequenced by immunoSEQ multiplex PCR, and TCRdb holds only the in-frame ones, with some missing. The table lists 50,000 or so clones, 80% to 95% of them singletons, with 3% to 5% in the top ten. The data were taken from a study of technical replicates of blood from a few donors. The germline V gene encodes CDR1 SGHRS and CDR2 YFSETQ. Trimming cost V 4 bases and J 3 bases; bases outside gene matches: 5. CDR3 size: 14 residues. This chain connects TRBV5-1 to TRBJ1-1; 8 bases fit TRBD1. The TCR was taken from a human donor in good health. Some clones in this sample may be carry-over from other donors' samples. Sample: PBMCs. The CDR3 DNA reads TGCGCCAGCAGCCCCAGGGGGCAGGACACTGAAGCTTTCTTT. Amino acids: CASSPRGQDTEAFF.